The TCR beta chain under discussion was sequenced for a study of shared clonotypes between healthy human individuals. Genomic DNA belonging to each subset was distributed in equal measure over several immunoSEQ plates. Generated by immunoSEQ multiplex PCR, the TCRdb table keeps only in-frame clones and is missing some. The sample yields 2 million to 2.5 million clones, about 94% seen once. A CD45RA-negative memory subset and a CD45RA+ naive subset were separated from the CD4+ cells. With regard to this clone: Its antigen is currently unknown.

Study-wide results and caveats: Naive subsets generally exceeded memory subsets in estimated richness.

The germline V gene encodes CDR1 SEHNR and CDR2 FQNEAQ (reference sequence). The J segment lost 12 bases and the V segment lost 5 bases, leaving 10 bases of the junction unmatched. The CDR3 runs 13 residues. The chain combines TRBV7-9 with TRBJ2-1; 7 bases fit TRBD1. Sequencing was done on a sample of naive CD4+ T cells sorted from blood. Stated subset: CD45RA+ positively selected. This TCR was sampled from a man younger than 30 in good health. CDR3 in amino acids: CASSPDSGQTQFF. CDR3 coding DNA: TGTGCCAGCAGCCCGGACTCGGGACAGACGCAGTTCTTC.